This TCR beta chain was recovered during a study of PD-1 blockade in classical Hodgkin lymphoma. The CDR3 sequence is 13 residues long. The germline V gene has CDR1 SGHAT and CDR2 FQNNGV. The junction had 7 bases not matched to a gene; V was cut back by 5 bases and J by 6 bases. For this clone: The target antigen is unknown.

This sample's time point: newly diagnosed, previously untreated cHL patient sample. PBMCs representing newly diagnosed, untreated classical Hodgkin lymphoma functioned as the comparison. Study conclusions and caveats: Relative to healthy donors, newly diagnosed patients reportedly had lower baseline TCR diversity, which was reported as lower still in relapsed/refractory patients.

Assay: immunoSEQ multiplex PCR; the TCRdb copy retains only in-frame clones and omits some. Of about 30,000 clones in the sample, 91% were seen once. The TCR comes from a human donor with classical Hodgkin lymphoma. Specimen: peripheral blood mononuclear cells (PBMCs). This chain links TRBV11-2 with TRBJ2-7; 7 bases match TRBD2. CDR3 residues: CASSQHERGEQYF. The CDR3 nucleotides are TGTGCCAGCAGCCAACACGAGCGGGGCGAGCAGTACTTC.